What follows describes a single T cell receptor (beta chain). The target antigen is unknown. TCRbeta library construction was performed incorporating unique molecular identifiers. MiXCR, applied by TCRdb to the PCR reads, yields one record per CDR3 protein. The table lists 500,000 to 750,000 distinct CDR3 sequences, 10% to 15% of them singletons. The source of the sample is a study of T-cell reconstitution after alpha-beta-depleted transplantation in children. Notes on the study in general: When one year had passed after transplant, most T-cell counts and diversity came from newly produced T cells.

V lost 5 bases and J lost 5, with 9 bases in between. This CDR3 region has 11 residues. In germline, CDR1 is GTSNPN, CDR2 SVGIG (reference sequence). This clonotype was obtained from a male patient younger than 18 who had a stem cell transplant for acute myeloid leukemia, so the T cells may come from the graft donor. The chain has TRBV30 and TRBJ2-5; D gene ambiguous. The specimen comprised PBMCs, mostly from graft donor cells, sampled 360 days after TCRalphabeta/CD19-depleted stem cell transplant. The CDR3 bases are TGTGCCTGGCGGGTCGCGGAGACCCAGTACTTC. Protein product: CAWRVAETQYF.